One sample yielded the 5 T cell receptor beta chains listed below, sequenced in a study of OX40 agonist ivuxolimab in advanced cancers. Using immunoSEQ multiplex PCR, the repertoire was profiled, and TCRdb retains in-frame clones only, with some absent. This sample has 75,000 to 90,000 clones, with about 86% found just once. The sequencing here drew on CD4+ or CD8+ T cells sorted from blood, taken in a trial of the OX40 agonist ivuxolimab. The receptor source for this set is an adult with an advanced solid tumor such as melanoma, head and neck, liver or kidney cancer.

Points on this clone: Mismatch with germline at one junction end may stem from a read error. The chain recombines TRBV6-5 with TRBJ1-4, with a weak D call TRBD1 (6 bases). The V gene's germline CDR1 is MNHEY and CDR2 SVGAGI. The CDR3 totals 14 residues. The CDR3 is CASSFRTVNDKLFF. DNA of the CDR3: TGTGCCAGCAGTTTTAGGACAGTGAATGACAAACTGTTTTTT.

This clone was seen more than once but under ten times. The rearrangement uses TRBV6-5 and TRBJ2-2, with D perhaps matching TRBD2 (5 bases). The CDR3 is 15 amino acids. The V and J ends lost 2 bases and 1 base respectively, with 8 bases between them. Germline loops: CDR1 MNHEY, CDR2 SVGAGI. As DNA, the CDR3 is TGTGCCAGCAGTTACGAGGGTGTGAACACCGGGGAGCTGTTTTTT. Translating it yields CASSYEGVNTGELFF.

J is TRBJ1-6 and V is TRBV25-1, with D possibly TRBD1 on 5 matching bases. The germline V gene has CDR1 MGHDK and CDR2 SYGVNS. Trimming stripped 7 bases from V and 14 bases from J, with 12 bases between. This CDR3 has 11 amino acids. The CDR3 nucleotides are TGTGCCAGCACCAACGGGGGGGCCCTCCACTTT. Translation: CASTNGGALHF. The full variable domain, rest sourced from reference TRBV25-1 and TRBJ1-6, is EADIYQTPRYLVIGTGKKITLECSQTMGHDKMYWYQQDPGMELHLIHYSYGVNSTEKGDLSSESTVSRIRTEHFPLTLESARPSHTSQYLCASTNGGALHFGNGTRLTVT.

The chain couples TRBV7-9 to TRBJ1-1; D is possibly TRBD1 (5 bases). CDR1 is SEHNR, CDR2 FQNEAQ, per germline (reference sequence). CDR3 length equals 12 residues. Trimming left V 5 bases short and J 8 bases short, with 12 bases between. This CDR3 is CASSRGPPEAFF. The CDR3 nucleotides are TGTGCCAGCAGCCGGGGCCCTCCCGAAGCTTTCTTT.

The chain has TRBV19 and TRBJ1-4; D is ambiguous. This CDR3 region has 14 residues. Trimming shortened V by 4 bases and J by 5 bases, and 11 bases separated the two germline ends. Germline V CDR1 and CDR2: LNHDA, SQIVND (reference sequence). This chain's CDR3 is CASSTAYRNEKLFF. In nucleotides, the CDR3 is TGTGCCAGTAGTACGGCCTACCGAAATGAAAAACTGTTTTTT.